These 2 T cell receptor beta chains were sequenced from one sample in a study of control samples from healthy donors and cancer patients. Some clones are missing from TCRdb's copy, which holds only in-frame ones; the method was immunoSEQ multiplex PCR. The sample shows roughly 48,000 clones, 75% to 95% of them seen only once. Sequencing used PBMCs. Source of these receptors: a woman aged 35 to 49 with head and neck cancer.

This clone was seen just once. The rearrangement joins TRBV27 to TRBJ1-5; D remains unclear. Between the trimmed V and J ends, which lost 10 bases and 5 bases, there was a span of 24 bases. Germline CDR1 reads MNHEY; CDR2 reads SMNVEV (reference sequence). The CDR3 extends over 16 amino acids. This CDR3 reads CATGSLGTPDHQPQHF. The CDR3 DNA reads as TGTGCCACCGGTAGTTTGGGCACCCCGGACCATCAGCCCCAGCATTTT.

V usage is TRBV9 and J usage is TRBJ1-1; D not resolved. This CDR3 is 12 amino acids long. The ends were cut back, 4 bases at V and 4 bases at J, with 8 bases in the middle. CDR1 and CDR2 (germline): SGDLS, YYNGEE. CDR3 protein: CASSPLPTEAFF. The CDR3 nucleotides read TGTGCCAGCAGCCCCCTGCCCACTGAAGCTTTCTTT.